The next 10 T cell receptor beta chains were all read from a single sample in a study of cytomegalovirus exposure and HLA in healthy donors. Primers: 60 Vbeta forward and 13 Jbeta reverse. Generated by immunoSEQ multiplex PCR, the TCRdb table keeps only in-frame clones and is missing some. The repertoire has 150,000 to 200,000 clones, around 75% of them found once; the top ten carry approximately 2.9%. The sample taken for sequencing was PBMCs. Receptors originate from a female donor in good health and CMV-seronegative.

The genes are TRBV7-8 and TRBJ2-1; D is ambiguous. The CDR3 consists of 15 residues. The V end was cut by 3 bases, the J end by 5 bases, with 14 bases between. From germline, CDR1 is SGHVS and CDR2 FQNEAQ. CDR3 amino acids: CASSLIDSINNEQFF. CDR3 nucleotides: TGTGCCAGCAGCTTGATTGACTCAATCAACAATGAGCAGTTCTTC.

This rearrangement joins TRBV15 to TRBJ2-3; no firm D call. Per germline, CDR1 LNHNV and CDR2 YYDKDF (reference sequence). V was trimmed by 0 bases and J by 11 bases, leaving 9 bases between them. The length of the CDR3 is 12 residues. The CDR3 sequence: CATSRDPAVQYF. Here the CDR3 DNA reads TGTGCCACCAGCAGAGATCCCGCGGTGCAGTATTTT.

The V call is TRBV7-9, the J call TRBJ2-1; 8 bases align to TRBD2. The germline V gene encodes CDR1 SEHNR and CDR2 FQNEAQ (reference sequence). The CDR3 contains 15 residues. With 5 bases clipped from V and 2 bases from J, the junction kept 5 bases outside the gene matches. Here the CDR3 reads CASSPTSGPYNEQFF. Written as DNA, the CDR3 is TGTGCCAGCAGCCCCACTAGCGGCCCCTACAATGAGCAGTTCTTC.

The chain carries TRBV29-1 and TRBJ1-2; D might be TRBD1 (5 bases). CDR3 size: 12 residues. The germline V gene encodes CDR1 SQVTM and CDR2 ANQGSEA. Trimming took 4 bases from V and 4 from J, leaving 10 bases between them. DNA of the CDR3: TGCAGCGTTGTTGCGGGACCCTATGGCTACACCTTC. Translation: CSVVAGPYGYTF.

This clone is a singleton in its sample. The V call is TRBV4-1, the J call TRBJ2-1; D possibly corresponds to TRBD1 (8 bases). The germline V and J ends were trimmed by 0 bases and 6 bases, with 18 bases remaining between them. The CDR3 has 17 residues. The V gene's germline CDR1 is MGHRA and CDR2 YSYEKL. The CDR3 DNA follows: TGCGCCAGCAGCCAAGAGGCCGACAGGGGAGGGGTCAATGAGCAGTTCTTC. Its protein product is CASSQEADRGGVNEQFF.

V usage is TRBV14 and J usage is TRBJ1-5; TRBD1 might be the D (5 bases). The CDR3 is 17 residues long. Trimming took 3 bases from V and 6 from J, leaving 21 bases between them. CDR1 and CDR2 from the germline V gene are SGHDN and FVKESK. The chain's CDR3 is CASSHPAKGRLGQPQHF. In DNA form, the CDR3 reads TGTGCCAGCAGCCACCCCGCGAAGGGGCGCCTCGGTCAGCCCCAGCATTTT.

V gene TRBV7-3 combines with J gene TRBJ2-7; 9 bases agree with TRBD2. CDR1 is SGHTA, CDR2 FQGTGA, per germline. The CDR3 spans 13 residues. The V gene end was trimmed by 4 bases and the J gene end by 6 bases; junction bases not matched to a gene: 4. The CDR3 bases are TGTGCCAGCAGCTGGGCTAGCGGGGCCGAGCAGTACTTC. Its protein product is CASSWASGAEQYF.

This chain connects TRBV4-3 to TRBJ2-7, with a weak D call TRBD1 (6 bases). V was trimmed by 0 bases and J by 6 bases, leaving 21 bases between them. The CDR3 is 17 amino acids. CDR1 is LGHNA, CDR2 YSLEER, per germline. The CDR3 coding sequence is TGCGCCAGCAGCCAAGATTTGGGGGCAAAGTCGATCGGCGAGCAGTACTTC. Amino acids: CASSQDLGAKSIGEQYF.

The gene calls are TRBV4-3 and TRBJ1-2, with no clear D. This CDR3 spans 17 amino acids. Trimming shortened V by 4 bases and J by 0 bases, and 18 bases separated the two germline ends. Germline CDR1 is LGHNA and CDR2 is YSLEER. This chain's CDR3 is CASSLTHARNPNYGYTF. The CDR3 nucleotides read TGCGCCAGCAGCCTTACACACGCCAGGAATCCTAACTATGGCTACACCTTC.

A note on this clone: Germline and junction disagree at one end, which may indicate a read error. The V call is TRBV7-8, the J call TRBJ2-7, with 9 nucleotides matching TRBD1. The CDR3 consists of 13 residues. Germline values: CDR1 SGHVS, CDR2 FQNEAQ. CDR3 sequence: CASSLSSTGGPTF. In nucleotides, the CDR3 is TGTGCCAGCAGCTTATCCTCGACAGGGGGTCCGACCTTC.